The clone carrying this T cell receptor (beta chain) was observed once. Its antigen remains unidentified. This sample is part of a study of metastatic and nonmetastatic thyroid tumors. Patients were all untreated before their thyroid surgery. TCRdb recomputed clones from the PCR reads via MiXCR. The sample holds 6,400 or so clones; roughly 33% are singletons and the top ten take under 15%. Study results and limitations: It was reported that TCR beta diversity was significantly higher in malignant thyroid tumors than benign nodules, in blood and tumor.

Germline lookup yields CDR1 GTSNPN and CDR2 SVGIG (reference sequence). V lost 3 bases and J lost 2, with 9 bases in between. The CDR3 loop spans 13 amino acids. This sequence was found in a female donor with papillary thyroid cancer or a benign thyroid nodule (not recorded which). Some clones in this sample may be carry-over from other donors' samples. The chain combines TRBV30 with TRBJ2-3; no firm D call. Sequences were obtained from adjacent normal tissue. Here the CDR3 reads CAWRADPTDTQYF. The DNA for the CDR3 is TGTGCCTGGAGGGCCGACCCCACAGATACGCAGTATTTT.